The clone carrying this TCR beta chain turned up a few times. Its antigen is still unknown. The germline gene is not matched at one end of the junction; a read error may be the cause. The data were taken from a study of T cell repertoires in cytomegalovirus infection. Study-level background: Epitope selection comprised recently identified HLA-C-restricted CMV epitopes and well-studied HLA-B-restricted CMV epitopes. Matching HLA type and CMV infection were both indicated by public TCR beta signatures. Points from the study as a whole: Predominance within the ex vivo response was attributable to HLA-C-restricted CMV-specific TCR beta clonotypes. Carriage of CMV together with the relevant HLA was identifiable through cumulative public TCR beta family frequency.

One entry per CDR3 protein results from TCRdb running MiXCR on the reads. This sample carries over 50,000 distinct CDR3 sequences, around 20% of them seen once, and the ten largest clones take around 70%. The material was CD8+ T cells from cultured PBMCs, obtained from culture after CMV antigen stimulation. This clonotype originated in a human donor in good health (CMV status not recorded). Some clones in this sample may be carry-over from other donors' samples.

Here the CDR3 reads CASSLKGKAAQAF. CDR3 in DNA: TGTGCCAGCAGCTTAAAAGGGAAAGCCGCGCAGGCCTTC. The V and J genes are TRBV7-9 and TRBJ1-2; D remains ambiguous. This CDR3 is 13 amino acids long. Germline lookup yields CDR1 SEHNR and CDR2 FQNEAQ (reference sequence).